Listed here are 3 T cell receptor beta chains from one sample, sequenced in a study of T cells in Graves' hyperthyroidism and ophthalmopathy. Amplified regions were TCR beta CDR3 sequences from RNA transcripts. HTBI primers drove first-round RT-PCR of the TCR CDR3. One entry per CDR3 protein, called by TCRdb with MiXCR from the multiplex PCR reads. Altogether hundreds of thousands of distinct CDR3 sequences are present, 15% to 20% being singletons, with the ten largest covering around 3.9%. The source material was blood. These receptors originate from a woman aged 25 to 39 with Graves' hyperthyroidism.

This clonotype was found a few times. This chain connects TRBV4-1 to TRBJ2-2; no reliable D call. The V gene lost 1 base and the J gene lost 0 bases, with 18 bases spanning the gap. The CDR3 covers 19 residues. CDR1 and CDR2 (germline): MGHRA, YSYEKL. This chain's CDR3 is CASSQGRVLVRSNTGELFF. CDR3 coding DNA: TGCGCCAGCAGCCAAGGTCGGGTCCTAGTTAGGTCGAACACCGGGGAGCTGTTTTTT.

This clonotype was detected ten times or more. CDR3 coding DNA: TGTGCCAGCACTCTATACACTGAAGCTTTCTTT. Protein: CASTLYTEAFF. The rearrangement joins TRBV28 to TRBJ1-1; D gene unclear. The germline gives CDR1 MDHEN, CDR2 SYDVKM. V was shortened by 7 bases and J by 3 bases, with 6 bases between the two germline ends. CDR3 size: 11 residues. Together with reference TRBV28 and TRBJ1-1, the CDR3 gives the full variable domain: DVKVTQSSRYLVKRTGEKVFLECVQDMDHENMFWYRQDPGLGLRLIYFSYDVKMKEKGDIPEGYSVSREKKERFSLILESASTNQTSMYLCASTLYTEAFFGQGTRLTVV.

This clonotype was detected many times. One end of the junction is discordant with germline, which a read error may explain. This chain uses TRBV12-3 or TRBV12-4 with TRBJ2-2; D is perhaps TRBD1 or TRBD2 (5 bases each). The CDR3 runs 14 residues. The CDR3 nucleotides read TGTGCCAGCCGTTTAACGGGGCAGACCGGGGAGCTGTTTTTT. Its protein is CASRLTGQTGELFF.